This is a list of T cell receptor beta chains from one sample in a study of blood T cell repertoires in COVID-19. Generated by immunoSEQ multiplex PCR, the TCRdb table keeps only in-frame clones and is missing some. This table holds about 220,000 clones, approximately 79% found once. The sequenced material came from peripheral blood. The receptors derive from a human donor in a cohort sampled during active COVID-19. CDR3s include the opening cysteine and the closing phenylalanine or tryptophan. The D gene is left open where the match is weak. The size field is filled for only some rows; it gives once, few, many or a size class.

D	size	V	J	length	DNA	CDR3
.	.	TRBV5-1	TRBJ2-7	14	TGCGCCAGCAGCCTCCAGGCGACCTCCTACGAGCAGTACTTC	CASSLQATSYEQYF
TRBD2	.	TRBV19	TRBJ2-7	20	TGTGCCAGTAGTTTCGGACTAGCGGGAGGTAGTGGACTACGCTCCTACGAGCAGTACTTC	CASSFGLAGGSGLRSYEQYF
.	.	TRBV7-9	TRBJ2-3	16	TGTGCCAGCAGCTTAGGGGACGGGACAAGATCAGATACGCAGTATTTT	CASSLGDGTRSDTQYF
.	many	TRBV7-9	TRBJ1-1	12	TGTGCCAGCAGCACAGGGTTCGCTGAAGCTTTCTTT	CASSTGFAEAFF
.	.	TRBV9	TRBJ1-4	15	TGTGCCAGCAGCGGGAAGGGGGGGAGCGATGAAAAACTGTTTTTT	CASSGKGGSDEKLFF
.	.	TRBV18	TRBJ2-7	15	TGTGCCAGCTCACCAAAGCGCGGAAACTCCTACGAGCAGTACTTC	CASSPKRGNSYEQYF
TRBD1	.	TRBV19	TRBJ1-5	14	TGTGCCAGTAGCCCGACAGGGGGCAATCAGCCCCAGCATTTT	CASSPTGGNQPQHF
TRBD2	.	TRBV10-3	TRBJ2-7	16	TGTGCCATCAGTGACCCTGGGAGGGGCTTGGGCTACGAGCAGTACTTC	CAISDPGRGLGYEQYF
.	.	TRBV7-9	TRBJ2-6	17	TGTGCCAGCAGCTTGCCTCTTAGCGTCTCTGGGGCCAACGTCCTGACTTTC	CASSLPLSVSGANVLTF
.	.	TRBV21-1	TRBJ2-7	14	TGTGCCAGCAGCAAAGTTCGCGGCTCCTACGAGCAGTACTTC	CASSKVRGSYEQYF